The 2 T cell receptor beta chains presented below share a single source sample, sequenced in a study of blood T cell repertoires in COVID-19. The assay was immunoSEQ multiplex PCR, and TCRdb's table has in-frame clones only and misses some. Here the sample spans about 300,000 clones, 85% being singletons. The material sequenced was PBMCs or T cells enriched from blood (not recorded which). Source of these receptors: a woman in her thirties who had been exposed to COVID-19.

The rearrangement joins TRBV7-9 to TRBJ1-5; the D is unclear. The CDR3 runs to 16 residues. Trimming shortened V by 1 base and J by 0 bases, and 10 bases separated the two germline ends. The germline V gene has CDR1 SEHNR and CDR2 FQNEAQ (reference sequence). CDR3 sequence reads: CASSLGLGSSNQPQHF. The CDR3 nucleotides are TGTGCCAGCAGCTTAGGACTAGGCAGTAGCAATCAGCCCCAGCATTTT.

This clone was counted once. The chain has TRBV7-2 and TRBJ2-2; D is uncertain. The CDR3 consists of 15 residues. Trimming took off 3 bases at V and 4 bases at J, with 12 bases between the two ends. Germline V gene data show CDR1 as SGHTA and CDR2 as FQGNSA. For the CDR3, the DNA is TGTGCCAGCAGCTTTTTGTCCTCCCCCACCGGGGAGCTGTTTTTT. Translation gives CASSFLSSPTGELFF.